In its sample, the clone carrying this T cell receptor beta chain was seen a few times. A read error may explain this, as a much larger clone is one base away. Treatment of any kind had been given to no patient before thyroid surgery. These data come from a study of metastatic and nonmetastatic thyroid tumors. The overall study: Comparative analysis of repertoires was undertaken across blood and tumor or nodule tissue obtained from malignant and benign thyroid patients.

TCRdb reanalyzed the PCR reads via MiXCR. The table shows around 20,000 clones, with around 28% occurring only once. CDR1 is SGHDT, CDR2 YYEEEE, per germline. The germline V and J ends were trimmed by 4 bases and 7 bases, with 15 bases remaining between them. The CDR3 is 15 amino acids. The clonotype comes from a male donor with papillary thyroid cancer or a benign thyroid nodule (not recorded which). Some clones in this sample may be carry-over from other donors' samples. The material sequenced was tumor tissue. The J gene is TRBJ1-6, the V gene TRBV5-6; perhaps TRBD1 as D (6 bases). CDR3 sequence reads: CASSLWDMVNSPLHF. DNA of the CDR3: TGTGCCAGCAGCCTATGGGACATGGTGAATTCACCCCTCCACTTT.